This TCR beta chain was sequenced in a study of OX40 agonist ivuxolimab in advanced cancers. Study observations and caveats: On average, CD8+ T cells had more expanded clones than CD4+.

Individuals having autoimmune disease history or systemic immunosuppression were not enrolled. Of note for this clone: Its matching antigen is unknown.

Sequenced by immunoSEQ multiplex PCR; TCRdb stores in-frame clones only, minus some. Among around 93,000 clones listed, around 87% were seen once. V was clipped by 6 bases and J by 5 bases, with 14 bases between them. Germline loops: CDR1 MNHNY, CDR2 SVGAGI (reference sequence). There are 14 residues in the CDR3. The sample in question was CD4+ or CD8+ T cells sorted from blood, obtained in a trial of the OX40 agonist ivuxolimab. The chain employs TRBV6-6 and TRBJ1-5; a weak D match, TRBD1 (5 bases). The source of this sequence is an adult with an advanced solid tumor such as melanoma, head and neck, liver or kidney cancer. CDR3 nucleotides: TGTGCCAGCAGCCCAGGGACTGGGCATCAGCCCCAGCATTTT. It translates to CASSPGTGHQPQHF.